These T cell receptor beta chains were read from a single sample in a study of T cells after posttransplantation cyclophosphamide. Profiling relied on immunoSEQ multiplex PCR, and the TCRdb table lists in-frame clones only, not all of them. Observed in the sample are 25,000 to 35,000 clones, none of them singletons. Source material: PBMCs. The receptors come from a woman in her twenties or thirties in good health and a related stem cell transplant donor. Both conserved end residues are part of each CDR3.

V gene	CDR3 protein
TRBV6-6	CAGGVLEYGYTF
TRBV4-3	CASSQGTGTLQPQHF
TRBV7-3	CASSLGPEQTAFF
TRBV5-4	CASSRLSGGETDTQYF
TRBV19	CASSSRGGASGGYTF
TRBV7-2	CASSVGLADTYEQYF
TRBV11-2	CASSIIGQRGGPNEQFF
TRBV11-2	CASSLGGHLYNSPLHF
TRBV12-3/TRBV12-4	CASRAGPEIGGYTF
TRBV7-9	CASSLGSERGRGENIQYF
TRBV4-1	CASSHMGLAVAYEQYF
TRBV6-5	CASSYRPENSPLHF
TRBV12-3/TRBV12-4	CASSLSGGETDTQYF
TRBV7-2	CASSLIGTPGVYGYTF
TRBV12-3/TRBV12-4	CASSGYRDRVSNEQFF
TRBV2	CASSRQAQNTIYF
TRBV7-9	CASSLAGYGYTF
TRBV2	CASKIGRANTGELFF
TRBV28	CASSTGGAGKLFF